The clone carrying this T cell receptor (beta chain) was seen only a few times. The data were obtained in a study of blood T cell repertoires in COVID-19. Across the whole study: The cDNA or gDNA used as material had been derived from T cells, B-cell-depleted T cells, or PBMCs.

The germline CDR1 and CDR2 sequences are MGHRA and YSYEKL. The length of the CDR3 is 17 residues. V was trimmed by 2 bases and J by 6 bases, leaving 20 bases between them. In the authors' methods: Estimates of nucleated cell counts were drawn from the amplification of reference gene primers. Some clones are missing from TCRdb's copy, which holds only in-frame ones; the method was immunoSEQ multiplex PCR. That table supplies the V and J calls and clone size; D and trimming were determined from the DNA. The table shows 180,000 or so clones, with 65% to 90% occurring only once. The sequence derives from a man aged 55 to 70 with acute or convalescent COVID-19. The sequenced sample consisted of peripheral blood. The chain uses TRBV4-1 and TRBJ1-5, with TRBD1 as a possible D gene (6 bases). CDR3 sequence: CASSQPTGKGVGQPQHF. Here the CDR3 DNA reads TGCGCCAGCAGCCAACCAACAGGGAAAGGTGTGGGTCAGCCCCAGCATTTT.